Presented here are 3 T cell receptor beta chains from one specimen sequenced in a study of blood T cell repertoires in COVID-19. The repertoire was sequenced with immunoSEQ multiplex PCR; TCRdb's copy has only in-frame clones and lacks some. The sample has about 67,000 clones, over 70% seen once. What was sequenced was peripheral blood. The receptors stem from a middle-aged man with active COVID-19.

The V and J genes are TRBV9 and TRBJ2-3; no definite D call. Trimming took 1 base from V and 1 from J, leaving 10 bases between them. CDR1 and CDR2 from the germline V gene are SGDLS and YYNGEE. CDR3 length: 15 residues. CDR3 residues: CASSVQTTGTDTQYF. The CDR3 DNA sequence: TGTGCCAGCAGCGTACAGACAACGGGCACAGATACGCAGTATTTT.

This clone has only a few counts. This chain links TRBV7-9 with TRBJ2-3; 10 bases are shared with TRBD2. The germline gives CDR1 SEHNR, CDR2 FQNEAQ (reference sequence). The V gene end was trimmed by 5 bases and the J gene end by 4 bases; junction bases not matched to a gene: 12. The length of the CDR3 is 17 residues. This CDR3 is CASSIAAGGPKADTQYF. The DNA for the CDR3 is TGTGCCAGCAGCATCGCAGCGGGAGGGCCAAAGGCAGATACGCAGTATTTT. The whole variable domain, remainder taken from reference TRBV7-9 and TRBJ2-3, is DTGVSQNPRHKITKRGQNVTFRCDPISEHNRLYWYRQTLGQGPEFLTYFQNEAQLEKSRLLSDRFSAERPKGSFSTLEIQRTEQGDSAMYLCASSIAAGGPKADTQYFGPGTRLTVL.

The rearrangement uses TRBV11-2 and TRBJ2-2; unclear D gene. Between the trimmed V and J ends, which lost 3 bases and 0 bases, there was a span of 14 bases. This CDR3 comprises 17 residues. The germline V gene encodes CDR1 SGHAT and CDR2 FQNNGV. The CDR3 DNA is TGTGCCAGCAGCTTGGCCCACAGACGTACGAACACCGGGGAGCTGTTTTTT. It translates to CASSLAHRRTNTGELFF.